The clone carrying this T cell receptor (beta chain) was recorded many times. Its antigen remains unidentified. HTBI primers from iRepertoire and Arm-PCR of CDR3 regions yielded the TCR beta libraries. TCRdb re-analysed the multiplex PCR reads in MiXCR, keeping a single row per CDR3 protein. The data hold more than 300,000 distinct CDR3 sequences, with about 20% observed a single time. The data derive from a study of regulatory T cells in long-lasting Graves disease. Whole-study results and caveats: Between persistent patients, roughly 2,600 public clonotypes were shared, exceeding the 950 to 1,000 shared between new patients. The study found lower TCR diversity in persistent Graves' patients than in newly diagnosed ones.

Time point described: persistent/refractory GD, antithyroid drugs over 5 years with positive TRAb. Extracted RNA from PBMCs served as the source of the TCR library. This CDR3 is 11 amino acids long. Germline V lookup: CDR1 MNHNS, CDR2 SASEGT. Between the trimmed V and J ends, which lost 2 bases and 8 bases, there was a span of 6 bases. The clonotype was recovered from a female donor with Graves disease. V gene TRBV6-1 combines with J gene TRBJ1-2; no firm D call. This material consisted of peripheral blood mononuclear cells (PBMCs), taken when the disease was refractory, from a patient treated with antithyroid drugs. CDR3 sequence (DNA): TGTGCCAGCAGTGAATGGCAGGGCTACACCTTC. Translating gives CASSEWQGYTF.